This TCR beta chain was found in a study of cytomegalovirus exposure and HLA in healthy donors. This clone was recorded a few times. Its antigen is unidentified. CDR1 is LNHNV and CDR2 is YYDKDF in the germline V gene (reference sequence). This CDR3 has 13 residues. The V end was cut by 1 base, the J end by 4 bases, with 7 bases between. It was with 60 Vbeta and 13 Jbeta primers that the PCR ran. Repertoires were generated with immunoSEQ multiplex PCR, while TCRdb's copy carries only in-frame clones and drops some. The sample consists of fewer than 20,000 clones, roughly 75% of them appearing once. When sampled, the donors appeared nominally healthy, though they likely had unrecorded immune exposures. Overall study findings and caveats: There were a few CMV-associated chains whose specificity for CMV antigens was confirmed in vitro. What was likely a sequencing artifact was a cluster of highly shared sequence variants. Looking again later, the authors saw that most CMV-associated TCR beta chains seemed HLA-restricted.

This TCR came from a man in his late teens or twenties in good health and CMV-seronegative. The chain links TRBV15 to TRBJ2-5, with D maybe TRBD1 (5 bases). The sequenced material came from PBMCs. CDR3 in amino acids: CATSRGQRETQYF. The CDR3 bases are TGTGCCACCAGCAGAGGACAGAGAGAGACCCAGTACTTC. The full variable domain, its missing parts supplied by reference TRBV15 and TRBJ2-5, is DAMVIQNPRYQVTQFGKPVTLSCSQTLNHNVMYWYQQKSSQAPKLLFHYYDKDFNNEADTPDNFQSRRPNTSFCFLDIRSPGLGDTAMYLCATSRGQRETQYFGPGTRLLVL.